Below are 17 T cell receptor beta chains sequenced from a single sample in a study of identical twins. TCRdb reprocessed the 5' RACE reads with MiXCR, giving one entry per CDR3 protein. Altogether some 560,000 distinct CDR3 sequences are present, around a tenth being singletons, with the ten largest covering roughly 3%. This sample also appeared in a second study, on yellow fever vaccine responses in identical twins.

The sample was PBMCs. These receptor sequences come from a woman between 18 and 29 years old in good health.

In this sample, this clonotype turned up a few times. The J gene is TRBJ2-7, the V gene TRBV7-2, with 11 bases aligning to TRBD1. CDR1 is SGHTA, CDR2 FQGNSA, per germline. This CDR3 comprises 14 residues. After removal of 5 bases from V and 3 bases from J, the junction contained 3 bases not matched to a gene. Here the CDR3 reads CASSKGQGGYEQYF. CDR3 sequence (DNA): TGTGCCAGCAGCAAGGGACAGGGGGGCTACGAGCAGTACTTC.

This clonotype was picked up many times. This sequence joins TRBV6-2 or TRBV6-3 and TRBJ2-5, with D uncertain. V lost 8 bases and J lost 0, with 13 bases in between. Germline CDR1 is MNHEY and CDR2 is SVGEGT. The length of the CDR3 is 14 residues. CDR3 sequence reads: CASSKAGDQETQYF. The CDR3 nucleotides read TGTGCCAGCTCGAAGGCAGGCGACCAAGAGACCCAGTACTTC.

The chain carries TRBV19 and TRBJ2-1, with 12 positions matching TRBD2. This CDR3 comprises 17 residues. J gave up 0 bases and V 6 bases, and 6 bases lay outside the gene matches. Germline CDR1 LNHDA, CDR2 SQIVND (reference sequence). The CDR3 sequence is CASRGLAGESSYNEQFF. Written as DNA, the CDR3 is TGTGCCAGTAGGGGACTAGCGGGTGAGAGCTCCTACAATGAGCAGTTCTTC.

The chain uses TRBV7-9 and TRBJ2-1; D is ambiguous. Trimming took 6 bases from V and 5 from J, leaving 5 bases between them. Germline CDR1 and CDR2: SEHNR and FQNEAQ (reference sequence). The CDR3 totals 11 residues. Here the CDR3 reads CASRSDNEQFF. Written as DNA, the CDR3 is TGTGCCAGCAGAAGCGACAATGAGCAGTTCTTC.

This clonotype was observed many times. V and J are TRBV5-6 and TRBJ2-5, with TRBD1 as a possible D gene (6 bases). Trimming cost V 1 base and J 2 bases, with 9 bases left between them. This CDR3 is 14 amino acids long. CDR1 and CDR2 from the germline V gene are SGHDT and YYEEEE. The CDR3 DNA is TGTGCCAGCAGCTTGCTACAGGGTCAAGAGACCCAGTACTTC. The encoded protein is CASSLLQGQETQYF.

The CDR3 spells CASSPTRSEQYF. The CDR3 nucleotides are TGTGCCAGCAGCCCGACCCGCAGCGAACAGTACTTC. The V call is TRBV7-2, the J call TRBJ2-5; D gene unclear. The CDR3 runs 12 residues. Germline V CDR1 and CDR2: SGHTA, FQGNSA. Trimming cost V 5 bases and J 11 bases, with 15 bases left between them.

The chain uses TRBV15 and TRBJ2-7; 12 bases are shared with TRBD2. Per germline, CDR1 LNHNV and CDR2 YYDKDF (reference sequence). The CDR3 consists of 17 residues. After removal of 1 base from V and 3 bases from J, the junction contained 7 bases not matched to a gene. The DNA of the CDR3 is TGTGCCACCAGCAGAGTCCCGGGACTAGCGGGTATCTACGAGCAGTACTTC. The encoded protein is CATSRVPGLAGIYEQYF.

A few counts support this clonotype. The chain carries TRBV7-9 and TRBJ1-4, with 8 bases matching TRBD1. J was trimmed by 0 bases and V by 6 bases; bases with no gene match: 9. Germline assignment: CDR1 SEHNR and CDR2 FQNEAQ (reference sequence). The length of the CDR3 is 17 residues. The CDR3 sequence is CASSHRGGLSTNEKLFF. The CDR3 coding sequence is TGTGCCAGCAGTCACAGGGGGGGCCTATCAACTAATGAAAAACTGTTTTTT.

This clonotype was detected ten times or more. This chain connects TRBV5-5 to TRBJ2-7; 8 positions match TRBD2. V was pared by 0 bases and J by 0 bases, with 5 bases of the junction left unmatched. The CDR3 extends over 16 amino acids. The germline V gene encodes CDR1 SGHKS and CDR2 YYEKEE (reference sequence). CDR3 sequence (DNA): TGTGCCAGCAGCTTGGTCTCGGGACTAGTCTCCTACGAGCAGTACTTC. It encodes CASSLVSGLVSYEQYF.

This clonotype has at least ten counts. The CDR3 is CASSSGGFDQETQYF. As DNA, the CDR3 is TGCGCCAGCAGCAGCGGGGGTTTCGACCAAGAGACCCAGTACTTC. The chain couples TRBV5-1 to TRBJ2-5, with 8 bases fitting TRBD2. The CDR3 length is 15 residues. From germline, CDR1 is SGHRS and CDR2 YFSETQ. V was clipped by 4 bases and J by 0 bases; unmatched bases: 5.

This clonotype has more than one count but fewer than ten. This chain links TRBV20-1 with TRBJ2-5, with 7 positions matching TRBD2. Germline V gene sequence: CDR1 DFQATT, CDR2 SNEGSKA (reference sequence). V lost 1 base, J lost 5 bases, and 10 bases stayed unmatched. The CDR3 sequence is 15 residues long. The CDR3 DNA reads TGCAGTGCTAGAGCTCGCGGGAGTGGGGGGGAGACCCAGTACTTC. Protein: CSARARGSGGETQYF.

This clonotype was counted at least ten times. The chain is built from TRBV7-9 and TRBJ2-7; no clear D gene. V was pared by 4 bases and J by 3 bases, with 10 bases between. Germline V gene sequence: CDR1 SEHNR, CDR2 FQNEAQ (reference sequence). The CDR3 runs 13 residues. CDR3 coding DNA: TGTGCCAGCAGCTCCCCAGGTTACTACGAGCAGTACTTC. It codes for CASSSPGYYEQYF.

This clonotype was counted between two and nine times. This chain uses TRBV7-9 with TRBJ2-3, with D unclear. The V end lost 5 bases, the J end lost 3 bases, and 12 bases lay between the germline ends. The CDR3 consists of 14 residues. Germline CDR1 reads SEHNR; CDR2 reads FQNEAQ (reference sequence). CDR3 sequence (DNA): TGTGCCAGCAGCCAAGGGCCTTCTACAGATACGCAGTATTTT. This sequence encodes CASSQGPSTDTQYF. Full variable domain (missing parts from reference TRBV7-9 and TRBJ2-3): DTGVSQNPRHKITKRGQNVTFRCDPISEHNRLYWYRQTLGQGPEFLTYFQNEAQLEKSRLLSDRFSAERPKGSFSTLEIQRTEQGDSAMYLCASSQGPSTDTQYFGPGTRLTVL.

Ten or more counts support this clonotype. Compared with germline, one end of the junction differs, possibly owing to a read error. The rearrangement joins TRBV5-1 to TRBJ2-1; 8 bases agree with TRBD1. Germline values: CDR1 SGHRS, CDR2 YFSETQ. The CDR3 spans 15 residues. In DNA form, the CDR3 reads TGTGCCAGCAGTCGGGACAGGAGCTCCTACAATGAGCAGTTCTTC. It is translated as CASSRDRSSYNEQFF.

This clonotype was found many times. The rearrangement links TRBV29-1 to TRBJ2-2; 8 positions match TRBD1. Germline trimming cut 5 bases from V and 7 bases from J; bases unmatched to any gene: 9. The CDR3 sequence is 14 residues long. CDR1 and CDR2 (germline): SQVTM, ANQGSEA. The CDR3 reads CSVSTAGGNGELFF. The CDR3 DNA reads as TGCAGCGTTTCAACAGCAGGGGGCAACGGGGAGCTGTTTTTT.

A few counts support this clonotype. The chain uses TRBV28 and TRBJ2-7; 16 nucleotides match TRBD2. The V gene's germline CDR1 is MDHEN and CDR2 SYDVKM. The V segment lost 8 bases and the J segment 7 bases; nucleotides outside the gene matches: 14. CDR3 size: 17 residues. This chain's CDR3 is CASRGTSGGGRSDEQYF. CDR3 coding DNA: TGTGCCAGCCGAGGGACTAGCGGGGGGGGCCGCTCGGATGAGCAGTACTTC.

The rearrangement uses TRBV6-2 or TRBV6-3 and TRBJ2-1, with 8 bases that match TRBD2. J was trimmed by 6 bases and V by 6 bases; bases with no gene match: 7. Germline loops: CDR1 MNHEY, CDR2 SVGEGT. There are 14 residues in the CDR3. CDR3 DNA: TGTGCCAGCAGCACTGGACTAGCCTCCAATGAGCAGTTCTTC. This codes for CASSTGLASNEQFF.